This T cell receptor beta chain was found in a study of circulating and synovial CD4+ cells in juvenile arthritis. Study-wide points: Circulating pathogenic-like lymphocytes shared a substantially higher fraction of CDR3 sequences with synovium than bulk blood.

A remark on this clone: Its antigen is currently unknown.

The table came from immunoSEQ multiplex PCR; TCRdb's copy has only in-frame clones and leaves some out. Found here are about 33,000 clones, nearly 95% of them singletons; the top ten hold 0.16%. The CDR3 spans 14 residues. V was cut by 0 bases and J by 0 bases, with 4 bases left in between. Looked up from germline, CDR1 is SGHNT and CDR2 is YYREEE (reference sequence). Donors were patients with active juvenile idiopathic arthritis. The chain couples TRBV5-4 to TRBJ1-3, with D hard to call. Sequencing was performed on CD4+ T cells from blood. This TCR was recovered from a human donor with juvenile idiopathic arthritis. CDR3 region: CASSLGHSGNTIYF. The CDR3 DNA is TGTGCCAGCAGCTTGGGACACTCTGGAAACACCATATATTTT.